The clone carrying this T cell receptor (beta chain) was found a few times. The antigen is undetermined. The sample originates from a study of blood T cells in healthy people across ages. Study overall: Capture via template switching afforded approximately one barcoded beta molecule per two T cells. General observations from the study: Unsorted PBMC material precluded a definitive naive versus antigen-experienced comparison.

PBMCs, at least 6 million per sample, were isolated. Per the germline V gene, CDR1 is SNHLY and CDR2 is FYNNEI. The germline V and J ends were trimmed by 6 bases and 5 bases, with 16 bases remaining between them. This CDR3 is 14 amino acids long. For the second PCR, which ran for about 7 to 11 cycles, a sample-barcoded 5' primer and a J-beta primer mix were used. TCRdb called the 5' RACE reads again in MiXCR, with one record for every CDR3 protein. This sample has about 1,400,000 distinct CDR3 sequences; around 55% occur once, and the top ten carry 6.7%. The sequence was obtained from a man aged 18 to 30 in good health. The J gene is TRBJ2-5, the V gene TRBV2, with D perhaps matching TRBD2 (6 bases). Sequencing input: blood. The CDR3 DNA follows: TGTGCCAGCAGACGACCCGGGGGAGAGGAGACCCAGTACTTC. Its translation: CASRRPGGEETQYF.